The rows below give T cell receptor beta chains drawn from one sample of a study of T-cell reconstitution after alpha-beta-depleted transplantation in children. TCRdb processed the PCR reads anew with MiXCR; each CDR3 protein has one entry. The sample comprises roughly 500,000 distinct CDR3 sequences, approximately 12% of which are singletons, and over 5.5% rests with the top ten. The input for sequencing was PBMCs from the stem cell graft donor, taken from the stem cell graft. The receptors here all came from a human donor who donated a stem cell graft to a child with combined immunodeficiency. CDR3s include the opening cysteine and the closing phenylalanine or tryptophan. Clone size is stated in some rows and not others, as once, few, many or a class when expanded.

j_call: TRBJ1-1; v_call: TRBV20-1; clone_size: -; cdr3_length: 14; cdr3_aa: CSARRDGPNTEAFF
j_call: TRBJ1-2; v_call: TRBV12-3/TRBV12-4; clone_size: -; cdr3_length: 12; cdr3_aa: CASSLSGRGYTF
j_call: TRBJ2-5; v_call: TRBV7-8; clone_size: few; cdr3_length: 16; cdr3_aa: CASSSLRRGRVETQYF
j_call: TRBJ2-1; v_call: TRBV2; clone_size: many; cdr3_length: 14; cdr3_aa: CASEGLARNNEQFF
j_call: TRBJ2-3; v_call: TRBV12-3/TRBV12-4; clone_size: few; cdr3_length: 12; cdr3_aa: CASSFPTGAQYF
j_call: TRBJ2-1; v_call: TRBV5-6; clone_size: many; cdr3_length: 13; cdr3_aa: CASSPDSDNEQFF
j_call: TRBJ1-1; v_call: TRBV6-1; clone_size: few; cdr3_length: 15; cdr3_aa: CASILGASRNTEAFF
j_call: TRBJ2-5; v_call: TRBV12-3/TRBV12-4; clone_size: -; cdr3_length: 15; cdr3_aa: CASSFTGTYQETQYF
j_call: TRBJ2-5; v_call: TRBV12-3/TRBV12-4; clone_size: many; cdr3_length: 13; cdr3_aa: CASSLGVRETQYF
j_call: TRBJ2-3; v_call: TRBV6-1; clone_size: many; cdr3_length: 15; cdr3_aa: CASSRAPSLVDTQYF
j_call: TRBJ2-2; v_call: TRBV5-5; clone_size: -; cdr3_length: 15; cdr3_aa: CASSLEGFWAGELFF
j_call: TRBJ2-7; v_call: TRBV19; clone_size: few; cdr3_length: 15; cdr3_aa: CASSPSVSSGYEQYF
j_call: TRBJ1-2; v_call: TRBV12-3/TRBV12-4; clone_size: -; cdr3_length: 13; cdr3_aa: CASSLSEGVGYTF
j_call: TRBJ2-7; v_call: TRBV3-1; clone_size: -; cdr3_length: 13; cdr3_aa: CASSQDAGDEQYF
j_call: TRBJ2-2; v_call: TRBV7-2; clone_size: few; cdr3_length: 14; cdr3_aa: CASSLTRAGGELFF
j_call: TRBJ1-4; v_call: TRBV2; clone_size: -; cdr3_length: 11; cdr3_aa: CASSEHEKLFF
j_call: TRBJ2-3; v_call: TRBV15; clone_size: few; cdr3_length: 15; cdr3_aa: CATSRGHFSTDTQYF
j_call: TRBJ2-7; v_call: TRBV15; clone_size: -; cdr3_length: 15; cdr3_aa: CATSNGQGDYEEQYF
j_call: TRBJ2-3; v_call: TRBV20-1; clone_size: few; cdr3_length: 13; cdr3_aa: CSAVSGSTDTQYF
j_call: TRBJ2-2; v_call: TRBV24-1; clone_size: many; cdr3_length: 16; cdr3_aa: CATSDLGRQNTGELFF
j_call: TRBJ2-1; v_call: TRBV5-1; clone_size: many; cdr3_length: 15; cdr3_aa: CASSLRLAGPNEQFF
j_call: TRBJ2-2; v_call: TRBV6-2/TRBV6-3; clone_size: few; cdr3_length: 18; cdr3_aa: CASSYSRRRSGVSGELFF
j_call: TRBJ2-3; v_call: TRBV9; clone_size: few; cdr3_length: 17; cdr3_aa: CASSVASGSYFTDTQYF
j_call: TRBJ1-1; v_call: TRBV12-3/TRBV12-4; clone_size: few; cdr3_length: 11; cdr3_aa: CASQSRPEAFF
j_call: TRBJ2-2; v_call: TRBV5-1; clone_size: few; cdr3_length: 15; cdr3_aa: CASATGTGTTGELFF
j_call: TRBJ2-7; v_call: TRBV12-3/TRBV12-4; clone_size: few; cdr3_length: 15; cdr3_aa: CASSYGTSGRYEQYF
j_call: TRBJ2-7; v_call: TRBV4-2; clone_size: -; cdr3_length: 16; cdr3_aa: CASSQDSSGTHYEQYF
j_call: TRBJ1-1; v_call: TRBV4-2; clone_size: few; cdr3_length: 14; cdr3_aa: CASTPAYGDTEAFF
j_call: TRBJ2-5; v_call: TRBV24-1; clone_size: many; cdr3_length: 14; cdr3_aa: CATSDFNSQETQYF
j_call: TRBJ1-3; v_call: TRBV6-5; clone_size: many; cdr3_length: 15; cdr3_aa: CASRRTGDAGNTIYF
j_call: TRBJ2-7; v_call: TRBV5-1; clone_size: few; cdr3_length: 15; cdr3_aa: CASSTQGTLAYEQYF
j_call: TRBJ2-7; v_call: TRBV12-3/TRBV12-4; clone_size: few; cdr3_length: 16; cdr3_aa: CASSPPPSGRVSEQYF